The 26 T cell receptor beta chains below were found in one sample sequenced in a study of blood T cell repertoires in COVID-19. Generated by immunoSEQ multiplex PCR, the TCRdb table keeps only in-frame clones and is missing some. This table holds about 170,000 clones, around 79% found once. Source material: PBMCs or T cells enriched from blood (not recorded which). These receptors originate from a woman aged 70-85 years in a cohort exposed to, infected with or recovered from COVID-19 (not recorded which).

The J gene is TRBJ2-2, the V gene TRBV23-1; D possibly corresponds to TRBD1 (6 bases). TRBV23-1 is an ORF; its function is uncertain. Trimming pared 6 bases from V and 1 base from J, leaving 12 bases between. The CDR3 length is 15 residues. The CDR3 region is CASRQGIRNTGELFF. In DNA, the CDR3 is TGCGCCAGCAGACAGGGAATTAGGAACACCGGGGAGCTGTTTTTT.

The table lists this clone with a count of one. DNA for the CDR3: TGCGCCAGCAGCCAAGGGACAGGCGAAGCCAAAAACATTCAGTACTTC. Protein product: CASSQGTGEAKNIQYF. The gene calls are TRBV4-1 and TRBJ2-4; 7 bases agree with TRBD1. V gave up 1 base and J gave up 0 bases; unmatched junction bases: 3. This CDR3 has 16 amino acids. Looked up from germline, CDR1 is MGHRA and CDR2 is YSYEKL.

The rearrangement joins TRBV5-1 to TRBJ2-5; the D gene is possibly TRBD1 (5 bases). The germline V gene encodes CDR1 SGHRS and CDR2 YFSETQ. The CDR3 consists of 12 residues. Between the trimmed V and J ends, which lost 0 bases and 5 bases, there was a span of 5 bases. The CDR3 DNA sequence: TGCGCCAGCAGCTTGGAGGGGGAGACCCAGTACTTC. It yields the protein CASSLEGETQYF.

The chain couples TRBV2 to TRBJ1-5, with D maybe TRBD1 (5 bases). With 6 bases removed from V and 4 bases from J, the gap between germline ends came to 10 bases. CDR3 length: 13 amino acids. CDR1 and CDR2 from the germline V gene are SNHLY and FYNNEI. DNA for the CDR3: TGTGCCAGCAGAAACAGGTTAAATCAGCCCCAGCATTTT. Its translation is CASRNRLNQPQHF. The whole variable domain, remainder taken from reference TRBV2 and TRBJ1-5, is EPEVTQTPSHQVTQMGQEVILRCVPISNHLYFYWYRQILGQKVEFLVSFYNNEISEKSEIFDDQFSVERPDGSNFTLKIRSTKLEDSAMYFCASRNRLNQPQHFGDGTRLSIL.

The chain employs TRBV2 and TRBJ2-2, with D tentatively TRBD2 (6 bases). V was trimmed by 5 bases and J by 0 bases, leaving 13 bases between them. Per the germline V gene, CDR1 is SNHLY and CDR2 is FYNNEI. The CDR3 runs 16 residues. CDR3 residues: CASSLERASNTGELFF. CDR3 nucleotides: TGTGCCAGCAGTTTAGAGCGGGCCTCGAACACCGGGGAGCTGTTTTTT.

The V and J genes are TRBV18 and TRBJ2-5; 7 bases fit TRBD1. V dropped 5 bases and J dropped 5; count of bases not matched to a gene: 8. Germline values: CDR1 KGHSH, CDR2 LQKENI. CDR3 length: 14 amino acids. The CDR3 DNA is TGTGCCAGCTCAGCGGACAGGTCATGGGAGACCCAGTACTTC. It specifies CASSADRSWETQYF.

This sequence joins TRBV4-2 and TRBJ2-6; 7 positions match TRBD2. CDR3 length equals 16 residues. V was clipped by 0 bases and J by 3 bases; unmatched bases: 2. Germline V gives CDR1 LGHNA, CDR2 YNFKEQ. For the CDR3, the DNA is TGTGCCAGCAGCCAAGATCCGGGGGGTGGGGCCAACGTCCTGACTTTC. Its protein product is CASSQDPGGGANVLTF.

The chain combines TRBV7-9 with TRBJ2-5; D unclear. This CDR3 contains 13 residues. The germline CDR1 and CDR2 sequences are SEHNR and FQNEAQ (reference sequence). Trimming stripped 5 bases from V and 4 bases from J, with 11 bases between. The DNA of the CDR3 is TGTGCCAGCAGCCTACCTATCGGAGAGACCCAGTACTTC. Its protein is CASSLPIGETQYF.

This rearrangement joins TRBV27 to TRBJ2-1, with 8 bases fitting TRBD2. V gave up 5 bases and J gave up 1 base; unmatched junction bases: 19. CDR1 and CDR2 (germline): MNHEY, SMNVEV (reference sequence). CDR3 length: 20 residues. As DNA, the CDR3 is TGTGCCAGCAGTCCCCGGGTGTTGTCCGGGAGGGCCTCTTCCTACAATGAGCAGTTCTTC. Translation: CASSPRVLSGRASSYNEQFF.

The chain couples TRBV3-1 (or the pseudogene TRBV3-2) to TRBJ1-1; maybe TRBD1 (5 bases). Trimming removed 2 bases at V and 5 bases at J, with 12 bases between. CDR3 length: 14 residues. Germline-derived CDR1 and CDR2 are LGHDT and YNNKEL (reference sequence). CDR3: CASSQLYGGTEAFF. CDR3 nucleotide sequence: TGTGCCAGCAGCCAACTCTACGGGGGGACTGAAGCTTTCTTT.

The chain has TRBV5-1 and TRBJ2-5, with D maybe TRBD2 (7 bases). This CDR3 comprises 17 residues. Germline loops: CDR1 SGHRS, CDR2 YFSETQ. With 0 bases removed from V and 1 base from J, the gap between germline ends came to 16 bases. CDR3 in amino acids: CASSLGLAEGGQETQYF. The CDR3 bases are TGCGCCAGCAGCTTGGGTCTAGCGGAGGGGGGCCAAGAGACCCAGTACTTC.

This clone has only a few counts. CDR3 in amino acids: CASSEQVYYGYTF. The CDR3 bases are TGTGCCAGCAGTGAACAGGTTTACTATGGCTACACCTTC. V usage is TRBV2 and J usage is TRBJ1-2; D is undetermined. Germline V gene data show CDR1 as SNHLY and CDR2 as FYNNEI. CDR3 size: 13 residues. Trimming cost V 2 bases and J 3 bases, with 7 bases left between them.

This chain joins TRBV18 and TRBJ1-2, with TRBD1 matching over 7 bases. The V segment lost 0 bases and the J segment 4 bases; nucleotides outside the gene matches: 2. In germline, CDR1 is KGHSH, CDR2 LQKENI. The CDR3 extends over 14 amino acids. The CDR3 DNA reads TGTGCCAGCTCACCACCGGACAGGCCCTATGGCTACACCTTC. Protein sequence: CASSPPDRPYGYTF.

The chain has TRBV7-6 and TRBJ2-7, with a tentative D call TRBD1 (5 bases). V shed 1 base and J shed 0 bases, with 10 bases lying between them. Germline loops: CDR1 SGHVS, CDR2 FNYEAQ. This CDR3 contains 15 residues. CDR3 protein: CASSLGQLTSYEQYF. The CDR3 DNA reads TGTGCCAGCAGCTTAGGACAGCTAACCTCCTACGAGCAGTACTTC. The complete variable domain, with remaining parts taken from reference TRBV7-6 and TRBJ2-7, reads GAGVSQSPRYKVTKRGQDVALRCDPISGHVSLYWYRQALGQGPEFLTYFNYEAQQDKSGLPNDRFSAERPEGSISTLTIQRTEQRDSAMYRCASSLGQLTSYEQYFGPGTRLTVT.

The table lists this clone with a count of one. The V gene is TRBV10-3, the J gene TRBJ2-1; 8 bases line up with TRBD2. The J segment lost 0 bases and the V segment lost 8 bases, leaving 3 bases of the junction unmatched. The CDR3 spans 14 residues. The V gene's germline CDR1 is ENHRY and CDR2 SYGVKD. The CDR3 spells CAIASGSSYNEQFF. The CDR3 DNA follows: TGTGCCATCGCGAGCGGGAGCTCCTACAATGAGCAGTTCTTC.

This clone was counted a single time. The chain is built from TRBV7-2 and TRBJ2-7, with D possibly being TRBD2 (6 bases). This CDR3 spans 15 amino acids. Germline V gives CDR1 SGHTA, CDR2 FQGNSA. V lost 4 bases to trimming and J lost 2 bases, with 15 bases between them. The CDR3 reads CASSSGGGAAYEQYF. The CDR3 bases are TGTGCCAGCAGCTCTGGAGGCGGGGCAGCCTACGAGCAGTACTTC.

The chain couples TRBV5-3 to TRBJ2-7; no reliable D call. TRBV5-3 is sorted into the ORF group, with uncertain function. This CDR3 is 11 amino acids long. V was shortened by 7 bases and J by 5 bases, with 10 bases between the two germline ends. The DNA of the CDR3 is TGTGCCAGAGCCGAGTTCCACGAGCAGTACTTC. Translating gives CARAEFHEQYF.

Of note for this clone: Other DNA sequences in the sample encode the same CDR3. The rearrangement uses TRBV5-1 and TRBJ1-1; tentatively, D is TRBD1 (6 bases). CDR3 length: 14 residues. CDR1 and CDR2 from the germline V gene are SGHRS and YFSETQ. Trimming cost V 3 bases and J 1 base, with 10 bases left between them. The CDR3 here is CASSSQGTNTEAFF. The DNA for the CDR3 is TGCGCCAGCAGCTCCCAGGGGACGAACACTGAAGCTTTCTTT.

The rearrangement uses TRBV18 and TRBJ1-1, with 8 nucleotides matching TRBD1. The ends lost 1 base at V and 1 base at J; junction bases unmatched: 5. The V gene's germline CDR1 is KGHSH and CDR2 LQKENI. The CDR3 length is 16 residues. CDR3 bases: TGTGCCAGCTCACCACGTCAAGGACAGGGGAACACTGAAGCTTTCTTT. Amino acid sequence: CASSPRQGQGNTEAFF.

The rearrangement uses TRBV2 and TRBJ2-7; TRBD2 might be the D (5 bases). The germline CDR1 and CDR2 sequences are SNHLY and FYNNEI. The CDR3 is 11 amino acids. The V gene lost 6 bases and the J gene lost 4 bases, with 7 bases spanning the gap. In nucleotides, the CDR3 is TGTGCCAGCAGGGGGAGTTACGAGCAGTACTTC. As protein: CASRGSYEQYF.

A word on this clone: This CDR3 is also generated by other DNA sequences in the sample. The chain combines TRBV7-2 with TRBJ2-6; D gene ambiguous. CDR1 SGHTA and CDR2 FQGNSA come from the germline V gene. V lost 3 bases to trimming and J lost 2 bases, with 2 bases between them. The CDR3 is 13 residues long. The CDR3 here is CASSFTGANVLTF. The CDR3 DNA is TGTGCCAGCAGCTTCACTGGGGCCAACGTCCTGACTTTC.

This chain's CDR3 is CASSQVRTGGLNTEAFF. The CDR3 DNA sequence: TGCGCCAGCAGCCAAGTCAGGACAGGGGGCCTGAACACTGAAGCTTTCTTT. The V and J genes are TRBV4-1 and TRBJ1-1; 11 positions match TRBD1. CDR1 and CDR2 from the germline V gene are MGHRA and YSYEKL. This CDR3 has 17 amino acids. Trimming at V came to 1 base and at J to 0 bases, leaving 4 bases not matched to a gene.

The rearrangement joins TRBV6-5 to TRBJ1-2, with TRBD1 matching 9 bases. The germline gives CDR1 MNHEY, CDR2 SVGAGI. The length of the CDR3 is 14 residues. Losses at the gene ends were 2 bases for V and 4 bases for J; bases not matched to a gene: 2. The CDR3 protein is CASSYQTGGYGYTF. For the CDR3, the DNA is TGTGCCAGCAGTTACCAGACAGGGGGCTATGGCTACACCTTC.

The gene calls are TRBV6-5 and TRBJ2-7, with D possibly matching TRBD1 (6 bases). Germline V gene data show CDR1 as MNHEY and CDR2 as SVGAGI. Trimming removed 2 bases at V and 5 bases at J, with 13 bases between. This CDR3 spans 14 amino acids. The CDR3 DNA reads TGTGCCAGCAGTTACGGCAGGGGTACCGACGAGCAGTACTTC. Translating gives CASSYGRGTDEQYF.

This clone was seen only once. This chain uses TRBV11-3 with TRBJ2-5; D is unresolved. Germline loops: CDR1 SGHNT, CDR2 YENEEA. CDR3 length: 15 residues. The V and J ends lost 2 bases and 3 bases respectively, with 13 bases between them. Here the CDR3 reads CASSLLFGPKETQYF. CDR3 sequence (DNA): TGTGCCAGCAGCTTATTATTTGGCCCAAAAGAGACCCAGTACTTC. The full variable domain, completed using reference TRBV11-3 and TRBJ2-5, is EAGVVQSPRYKIIEKKQPVAFWCNPISGHNTLYWYLQNLGQGPELLIRYENEEAVDDSQLPKDRFSAERLKGVDSTLKIQPAELGDSAVYLCASSLLFGPKETQYFGPGTRLLVL.

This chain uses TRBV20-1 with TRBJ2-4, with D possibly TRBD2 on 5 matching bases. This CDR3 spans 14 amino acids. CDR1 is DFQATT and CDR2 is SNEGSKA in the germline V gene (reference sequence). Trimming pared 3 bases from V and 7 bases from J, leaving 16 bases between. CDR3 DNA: TGCAGTGCTAGTACTGGAGAAAGGAGGAACATTCAGTACTTC. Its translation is CSASTGERRNIQYF.